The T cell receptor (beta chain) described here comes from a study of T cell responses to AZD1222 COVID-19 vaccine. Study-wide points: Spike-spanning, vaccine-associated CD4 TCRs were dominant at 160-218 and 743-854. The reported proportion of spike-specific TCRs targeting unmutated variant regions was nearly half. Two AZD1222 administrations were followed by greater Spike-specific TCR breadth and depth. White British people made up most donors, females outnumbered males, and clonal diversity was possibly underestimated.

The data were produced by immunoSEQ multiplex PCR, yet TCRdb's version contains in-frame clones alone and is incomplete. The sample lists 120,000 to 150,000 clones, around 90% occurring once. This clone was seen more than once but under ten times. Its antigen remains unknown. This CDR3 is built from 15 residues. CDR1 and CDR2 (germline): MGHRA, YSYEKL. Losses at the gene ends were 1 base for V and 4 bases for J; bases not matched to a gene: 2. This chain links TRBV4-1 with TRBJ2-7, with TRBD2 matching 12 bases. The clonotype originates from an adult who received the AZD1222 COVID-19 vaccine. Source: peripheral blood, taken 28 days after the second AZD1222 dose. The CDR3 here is CASSQGLAGVYEQYF. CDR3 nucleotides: TGCGCCAGCAGCCAAGGACTAGCGGGAGTATACGAGCAGTACTTC.